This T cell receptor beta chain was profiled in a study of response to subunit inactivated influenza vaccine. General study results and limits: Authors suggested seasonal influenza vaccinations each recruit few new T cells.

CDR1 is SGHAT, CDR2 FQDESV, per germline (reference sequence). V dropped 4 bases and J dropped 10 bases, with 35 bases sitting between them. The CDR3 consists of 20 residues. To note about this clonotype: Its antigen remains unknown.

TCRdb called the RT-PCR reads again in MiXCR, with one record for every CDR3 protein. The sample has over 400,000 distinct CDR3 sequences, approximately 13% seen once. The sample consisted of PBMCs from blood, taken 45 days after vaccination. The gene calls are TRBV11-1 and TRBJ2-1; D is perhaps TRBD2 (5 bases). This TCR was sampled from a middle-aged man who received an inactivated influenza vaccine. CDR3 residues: CASSWEGRNPRGLLYEEQFF. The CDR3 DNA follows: TGTGCCAGCAGCTGGGAAGGCAGAAACCCTCGGGGATTATTGTACGAGGAGCAGTTCTTC.